These T cell receptor beta chains were read from a single sample in a study of shared clonotypes between healthy human individuals. The assay was immunoSEQ multiplex PCR, and TCRdb's table has in-frame clones only and misses some. The repertoire holds roughly 2.1 million clones, with about 93% as singletons. The specimen was naive CD8+ T cells from PBMCs. These receptors were taken from a man between 18 and 35 years old in good health. Some clones in this sample may be carry-over from other donors' samples. Both conserved end residues are part of each CDR3. D genes are given only for firm matches. Some rows have no size entry. The others give once, few or many, or a class for an expanded clone.

v_call	clone_size	d_call	j_call	cdr3_aa	cdr3_nt
TRBV11-2	.	.	TRBJ2-5	CASSPREVKETQYF	TGTGCCAGCAGCCCAAGGGAAGTAAAGGAGACCCAGTACTTC
TRBV27	.	.	TRBJ2-6	CASSIRTGSGANVLTF	TGTGCCAGCAGTATACGCACAGGGTCTGGGGCCAACGTCCTGACTTTC
TRBV28	.	TRBD2	TRBJ2-7	CASRTSGSYGDEQYF	TGTGCCAGCAGGACTAGCGGGAGTTACGGGGACGAGCAGTACTTC
TRBV28	.	.	TRBJ2-7	CASSLTTGLAYEQYF	TGTGCCAGCAGTTTAACCACAGGTTTAGCCTACGAGCAGTACTTC
TRBV7-3	.	TRBD2	TRBJ2-3	CASSLPELTSGSTDTQYF	TGTGCCAGCAGCTTACCCGAGTTGACTAGCGGGAGTACAGATACGCAGTATTTT
TRBV13	.	.	TRBJ2-7	CASSSRTRKGGEQYF	TGTGCCAGCAGCTCGCGGACCCGAAAAGGGGGCGAGCAGTACTTC
TRBV9	.	.	TRBJ1-1	CASSLRVNTEAFF	TGTGCCAGCAGCCTCCGGGTGAACACTGAAGCTTTCTTT
TRBV27	.	TRBD2	TRBJ2-1	CASGGGLASDEQFF	TGTGCCAGCGGTGGTGGACTAGCGAGCGATGAGCAGTTCTTC
TRBV5-1	.	.	TRBJ2-7	CASSLERAGPLEQYF	TGCGCCAGCAGCTTGGAAAGGGCAGGGCCGCTCGAGCAGTACTTC
TRBV7-9	.	.	TRBJ2-5	CASSSTRLNPGETQYF	TGTGCCAGCAGCTCGACCCGACTAAATCCGGGGGAGACCCAGTACTTC
TRBV28	once	.	TRBJ2-1	CATTERGQPYNEQFF	TGTGCCACCACGGAGAGAGGACAGCCTTACAATGAGCAGTTCTTC
TRBV2	.	.	TRBJ2-7	CASSEWSTEDYEQYF	TGTGCCAGCAGTGAGTGGTCGACGGAAGACTACGAGCAGTACTTC
TRBV28	once	.	TRBJ1-3	CASSHGRESSGNTIYF	TGTGCCAGCAGCCACGGACGGGAATCCTCTGGAAACACCATATATTTT
TRBV28	.	.	TRBJ2-7	CASSPTHLDGGNYEQYF	TGTGCCAGCAGCCCCACTCATCTGGACGGAGGCAACTACGAGCAGTACTTC
TRBV28	.	.	TRBJ2-1	CASSSSGEADEQFF	TGTGCCAGCAGTTCCTCAGGGGAAGCGGATGAGCAGTTCTTC
TRBV13	.	TRBD1	TRBJ1-1	CASSDGTGVTEAFF	TGTGCCAGCAGCGACGGGACAGGGGTCACTGAAGCTTTCTTT
TRBV11-2	.	.	TRBJ2-5	CASSETGLRGETQYF	TGTGCCAGCAGCGAAACGGGGCTTCGAGGGGAGACCCAGTACTTC
TRBV25-1	.	.	TRBJ1-2	CASKAFYGYTF	TGTGCCAGCAAGGCGTTCTATGGCTACACCTTC
TRBV7-7	.	TRBD1	TRBJ1-5	CASSLAAGGTEGFYSNQPQHF	TGTGCCAGCAGCTTAGCGGCAGGAGGGACAGAAGGTTTTTATAGCAATCAGCCCCAGCATTTT
TRBV19	.	.	TRBJ1-2	CASTRLSGDGYTF	TGTGCCAGTACAAGGTTGTCAGGGGATGGCTACACCTTC
TRBV5-8	once	TRBD1	TRBJ2-1	CASSLFYWTGEYNEQFF	TGTGCCAGCAGCTTGTTTTACTGGACAGGGGAGTACAATGAGCAGTTCTTC
TRBV5-8	once	.	TRBJ1-5	CASGQRDDSNQPQHF	TGTGCCAGCGGGCAGCGGGACGATAGCAATCAGCCCCAGCATTTT
TRBV29-1	.	TRBD1	TRBJ1-3	CSVGPLTGDSGNTIYF	TGCAGCGTTGGACCTCTCACAGGGGACTCTGGAAACACCATATATTTT
TRBV7-9	.	.	TRBJ1-4	CASSPLDEKLFF	TGTGCCAGCAGCCCATTAGATGAAAAACTGTTTTTT
TRBV6-5	few	.	TRBJ1-1	CASSYSGGTEAFF	TGTGCCAGCAGTTACTCCGGGGGGACTGAAGCTTTCTTT
TRBV27	.	.	TRBJ2-1	CASSFLAMNEQFF	TGTGCCAGCAGTTTTTTAGCGATGAATGAGCAGTTCTTC
TRBV19	.	TRBD2	TRBJ2-7	CASSIRGEGPSYEQYF	TGTGCCAGTAGTATACGAGGGGAGGGTCCCTCCTACGAGCAGTACTTC
TRBV27	.	.	TRBJ2-7	CASSLGITYEQYF	TGTGCCAGCAGTTTAGGGATTACCTACGAGCAGTACTTC
TRBV4-1	.	TRBD1	TRBJ2-7	CASSFRDRGTYEQYF	TGCGCCAGCAGCTTCCGGGACAGGGGAACCTACGAGCAGTACTTC
TRBV7-9	.	TRBD1	TRBJ2-7	CASSATGTGVYEQYF	TGTGCCAGCAGCGCAACCGGGACAGGGGTCTACGAGCAGTACTTC
TRBV13	.	.	TRBJ2-1	CASSLRRGNEQFF	TGTGCCAGCAGCTTACGCAGGGGCAATGAGCAGTTCTTC
TRBV19	.	.	TRBJ2-5	CASSIVHKWETQYF	TGTGCCAGTAGTATAGTTCACAAGTGGGAGACCCAGTACTTC
TRBV7-9	.	TRBD1	TRBJ2-7	CASRLPGQNEQYF	TGTGCCAGCAGATTGCCGGGACAGAACGAGCAGTACTTC
TRBV5-1	.	TRBD1	TRBJ2-7	CASSSEQGALGEQYF	TGCGCCAGCAGCTCGGAACAGGGGGCGCTGGGCGAGCAGTACTTC
TRBV27	.	.	TRBJ1-1	CASSPSPGGMNTEAFF	TGTGCCAGCAGTCCTAGTCCGGGTGGGATGAACACTGAAGCTTTCTTT
TRBV19	.	.	TRBJ2-7	CASRNPSTDYEQYF	TGTGCCAGTAGAAACCCCTCGACGGACTACGAGCAGTACTTC
TRBV7-9	.	.	TRBJ2-7	CASIAVLRADSYEQYF	TGTGCCAGCATCGCCGTACTGAGGGCCGACTCCTACGAGCAGTACTTC
TRBV13	.	.	TRBJ2-1	CASSPGPYNEQFF	TGTGCCAGCAGCCCCGGACCCTACAATGAGCAGTTCTTC
TRBV7-9	once	.	TRBJ2-1	CASSSPRFGGDEQFF	TGTGCCAGCAGCTCCCCCCGGTTTGGGGGCGATGAGCAGTTCTTC
TRBV11-2	.	.	TRBJ1-4	CASSRDGSEKLFF	TGTGCCAGCAGCCGGGACGGCTCAGAAAAACTGTTTTTT
TRBV6-6	.	TRBD2	TRBJ2-1	CASSYGLAGYEQFF	TGTGCCAGCAGTTACGGACTAGCGGGATATGAGCAGTTCTTC
TRBV7-2	.	.	TRBJ1-1	CASSQLRGRLHHTEAFF	TGTGCCAGCAGCCAGTTACGAGGGCGCCTTCACCACACTGAAGCTTTCTTT
TRBV10-3	.	.	TRBJ2-7	CAISLVSPVDEQYF	TGTGCCATCAGCCTGGTAAGTCCTGTCGACGAGCAGTACTTC
TRBV9	.	TRBD2	TRBJ2-1	CASSAWTSGYNEQFF	TGTGCCAGCAGCGCCTGGACTAGCGGTTACAATGAGCAGTTCTTC
TRBV9	.	.	TRBJ2-5	CASSVSGTLQETQYF	TGTGCCAGCAGCGTAAGCGGGACACTCCAAGAGACCCAGTACTTC
TRBV7-9	few	.	TRBJ1-5	CASSGSNQPQHF	TGTGCCAGCAGCGGGAGCAATCAGCCCCAGCATTTT